The 2 T cell receptor beta chains presented below share a single source sample, sequenced in a study of regulatory T cells in long-lasting Graves disease. The time point was: newly diagnosed GD, antithyroid drugs for less than 3 months. The TCR library used RNA extracted from PBMCs. Combining iRepertoire HTBI primers with Arm-PCR of CDR3 regions, the authors built TCR beta libraries. One entry per CDR3 protein results from TCRdb running MiXCR on the multiplex PCR reads. Of some 500,000 distinct CDR3 sequences in the sample, 15% to 20% were seen once. The sample also formed part of further work on T cells in Graves' hyperthyroidism and ophthalmopathy.

Sequencing used peripheral blood mononuclear cells (PBMCs), obtained at new diagnosis, from a patient treated with antithyroid drugs. The origin of the receptors is a woman between 40 and 65 years old with Graves disease.

This clonotype has ten or more counts. In DNA form, the CDR3 reads TGTGCCAGCAGCTTAGTACTTAATGAGCAGTTCTTC. Its translation is CASSLVLNEQFF. The chain links TRBV7-9 to TRBJ2-1; D is unclear. Germline V lookup: CDR1 SEHNR, CDR2 FQNEAQ (reference sequence). Trimming took off 1 base at V and 7 bases at J, with 5 bases between the two ends. The CDR3 runs to 12 residues.

This clonotype was seen ten or more times. V is TRBV28 and J is TRBJ1-1; D may be TRBD1 (6 bases). The germline CDR1 and CDR2 sequences are MDHEN and SYDVKM. CDR3 length: 14 residues. Trimming took off 8 bases at V and 3 bases at J, with 16 bases between the two ends. This chain's CDR3 is CASARTELYTEAFF. The CDR3 DNA reads TGTGCCAGCGCCCGGACAGAGCTATACACTGAAGCTTTCTTT.